The present entry profiles one T cell receptor (beta chain) with its context. The antigen is unknown. Some clones are missing from TCRdb's copy, which holds only in-frame ones; the method was immunoSEQ multiplex PCR. The sample holds about 170,000 clones, 85% to 95% seen once. This sample is part of a study of T cell responses to AZD1222 COVID-19 vaccine. General study results and limits: Epitopes outside B.1.351 and B.1.1.7 mutated regions reportedly drew nearly half of spike TCRs. White British people made up most donors, females outnumbered males, and clonal diversity was possibly underestimated.

Trimming at V came to 5 bases and at J to 5 bases, leaving 6 bases not matched to a gene. CDR1 and CDR2 from the germline V gene are MRHNA and SNTAGT. The CDR3 consists of 14 residues. Sequenced material: peripheral blood, taken on day 0 of AZD1222 vaccination. This clonotype was obtained from an adult in good health. The V and J genes are TRBV6-4 and TRBJ1-2; 9 nucleotides align to TRBD1. The CDR3 DNA follows: TGTGCCAGCAGTTTCCGGGGGACAGGGTATGGCTACACCTTC. Encoded protein: CASSFRGTGYGYTF.